The table lists the clone carrying this T cell receptor (beta chain) with a few counts. Its antigen is unknown. TCR beta cDNA came from about 500 ng total RNA, primed with a constant-region primer. Modified slightly, ARM-PCR produced TCR beta libraries over three nested multiplex PCR rounds. For 10 cycles apiece, the opening two PCR rounds ran with TRBV1-TRBV30 forward primers and a C-beta reverse primer. TCRdb fed the multiplex PCR reads into MiXCR, producing one record per CDR3 protein. The sample has just over 300,000 distinct CDR3 sequences, almost 60% seen once. Trimming shortened V by 5 bases and J by 5 bases, and 13 bases separated the two germline ends. The CDR3 runs 13 residues. The germline CDR1 and CDR2 sequences are LGHNT and FRNRAP. The data derive from a study of tumor-infiltrating lymphocytes in primary liver carcinoma. On the study more broadly: Every sample contained roughly 3.5 to 7.13 million productive TCRbeta reads, and these numbers were similar from one tissue type to another. Study conclusions and caveats: The study found a significantly higher top-250-clone fraction in tumors than in blood (p = 0.039). Unsorted bulk samples meant CD4+ and CD8+ repertoires went uncompared.

Germline DNA was extracted alongside blood RNA, which was obtained from unsorted whole blood. Sequencing was performed on peripheral blood. This TCR was sampled from a woman aged 25 to 39 with primary liver carcinoma and hepatitis B virus infection. The chain joins TRBV12-5 to TRBJ2-7; D is ambiguous. The CDR3 is CASGHDSWNEQYF. The CDR3 DNA sequence: TGTGCTAGTGGTCACGACTCCTGGAACGAGCAGTACTTC. Full variable domain (remainder filled in from reference TRBV12-5 and TRBJ2-7): DARVTQTPRHKVTEMGQEVTMRCQPILGHNTVFWYRQTMMQGLELLAYFRNRAPLDDSGMPKDRFSAEMPDATLATLKIQPSEPRDSAVYFCASGHDSWNEQYFGPGTRLTVT.